Listed here are 27 T cell receptor beta chains from one sample, sequenced in a study of CD4 T cells in relation to SARS-CoV-2 and coronaviruses. Only in-frame clones appear in the TCRdb table, and some are missing; sequencing was by immunoSEQ multiplex PCR. This table holds about 65,000 clones, around 87% found once. Unexposed donor CD4+ T cells date from about 2010-2018, before the COVID-19 pandemic. The sequencing sample was made of memory CD4+ T cells from PBMCs. These receptors were obtained from a human donor in good health.

This clone turned up a few times. The V call is TRBV27, the J call TRBJ1-6; possible D gene TRBD1, 5 bases. Germline assignment: CDR1 MNHEY and CDR2 SMNVEV (reference sequence). The CDR3 has 17 residues. The ends were cut back, 7 bases at V and 10 bases at J, with 26 bases in the middle. CDR3 in amino acids: CASMWGQGPREGSPLHF. The DNA for the CDR3 is TGTGCCAGCATGTGGGGCCAGGGCCCGAGGGAGGGGTCACCCCTCCACTTT.

This sequence joins TRBV7-2 and TRBJ2-2, with D unresolved. This CDR3 spans 14 amino acids. Trimming removed 1 base at V and 2 bases at J, with 5 bases between. Germline V gives CDR1 SGHTA, CDR2 FQGNSA. CDR3 in amino acids: CASSLGRNTGELFF. The CDR3 DNA sequence: TGTGCCAGCAGCTTAGGTCGAAACACCGGGGAGCTGTTTTTT. The full variable domain, in which reference TRBV7-2 and TRBJ2-2 provide the parts outside the CDR3, is GAGVSQSPSNKVTEKGKDVELRCDPISGHTALYWYRQSLGQGLEFLIYFQGNSAPDKSGLPSDRFSAERTGGSVSTLTIQRTQQEDSAVYLCASSLGRNTGELFFGEGSRLTVL.

The chain carries TRBV27 and TRBJ2-2; TRBD2 agrees at 8 bases. This CDR3 spans 16 amino acids. CDR1 is MNHEY and CDR2 is SMNVEV in the germline V gene (reference sequence). V was pared by 1 base and J by 7 bases, with 8 bases of the junction left unmatched. The CDR3 nucleotides read TGTGCCAGCAGTTTATTGAGCGGGAGTAGGATCGGGGAGCTGTTTTTT. Its translation is CASSLLSGSRIGELFF.

The chain has TRBV7-2 and TRBJ1-5, with 8 nucleotides matching TRBD1. CDR3 size: 15 residues. Trimming at V came to 6 bases and at J to 1 base, leaving 5 bases not matched to a gene. Germline values: CDR1 SGHTA, CDR2 FQGNSA. The CDR3 region is CASSRGQASNQPQHF. The CDR3 nucleotides are TGTGCCAGCAGTAGGGGACAGGCAAGCAATCAGCCCCAGCATTTT.

There are a few counts of this clone. The chain joins TRBV6-2 or TRBV6-3 to TRBJ1-1, with D unresolved. The germline gives CDR1 MNHEY, CDR2 SVGEGT. CDR3 size: 13 residues. Trimming took 3 bases from V and 4 from J, leaving 9 bases between them. CDR3 DNA: TGTGCCAGCAGTTATTTTCTGGGCACTGAAGCTTTCTTT. Its translation: CASSYFLGTEAFF.

The chain has TRBV28 and TRBJ1-4, with D maybe TRBD1 (5 bases). The CDR3 runs to 15 residues. In germline, CDR1 is MDHEN, CDR2 SYDVKM. The ends were cut back, 5 bases at V and 7 bases at J, with 17 bases in the middle. The CDR3 is CASSPGTLVFEKLFF. CDR3 in DNA: TGTGCCAGCAGTCCGGGGACCCTGGTATTTGAAAAACTGTTTTTT.

The gene calls are TRBV7-3 and TRBJ1-1; no firm D call. This CDR3 spans 13 amino acids. In germline, CDR1 is SGHTA, CDR2 FQGTGA. Between the trimmed V and J ends, which lost 5 bases and 1 base, there was a span of 8 bases. The CDR3 here is CASSLGQNTEAFF. CDR3 bases: TGTGCCAGCAGCCTTGGTCAGAACACTGAAGCTTTCTTT.

The chain carries TRBV7-9 and TRBJ2-3, with 7 bases matching TRBD1. Germline CDR1 reads SEHNR; CDR2 reads FQNEAQ (reference sequence). Germline trimming cut 3 bases from V and 3 bases from J; bases unmatched to any gene: 6. The CDR3 is 15 residues long. CDR3 protein: CASSFRQGVTDTQYF. In nucleotides, the CDR3 is TGTGCCAGCAGCTTTAGACAGGGAGTGACAGATACGCAGTATTTT.

This chain links TRBV4-1 with TRBJ2-1; 8 nucleotides align to TRBD1. V lost 3 bases and J lost 9; bases outside the gene matches: 10. This CDR3 contains 15 residues. The germline CDR1 and CDR2 sequences are MGHRA and YSYEKL. The CDR3 DNA reads TGCGCCAGCAGCCAGCCGAGGCAGGGGGCTGGTGAGCAGTTCTTC. Protein: CASSQPRQGAGEQFF.

The chain joins TRBV10-3 to TRBJ1-2, with 8 bases fitting TRBD1. With 4 bases clipped from V and 3 bases from J, the junction kept 7 bases outside the gene matches. The V gene's germline CDR1 is ENHRY and CDR2 SYGVKD. This CDR3 has 15 amino acids. The CDR3 nucleotides read TGTGCCATCAGTGTCGACAGGGGCCGCGACTATGGCTACACCTTC. It encodes CAISVDRGRDYGYTF.

This chain links TRBV7-3 with TRBJ2-1; TRBD2 matches at 11 bases. CDR1 and CDR2 from the germline V gene are SGHTA and FQGTGA. The J segment lost 6 bases and the V segment lost 5 bases, leaving 12 bases of the junction unmatched. The CDR3 runs to 17 residues. DNA of the CDR3: TGTGCCAGCAGCGGCGGTGCTCTAGCGGGGGGCATCAATGAGCAGTTCTTC. It encodes CASSGGALAGGINEQFF. The full variable domain, its missing parts supplied by reference TRBV7-3 and TRBJ2-1, is GAGVSQTPSNKVTEKGKYVELRCDPISGHTALYWYRQSLGQGPEFLIYFQGTGAADDSGLPNDRFFAVRPEGSVSTLKIQRTERGDSAVYLCASSGGALAGGINEQFFGPGTRLTVL.

This clone has a handful of counts. This sequence joins TRBV20-1 and TRBJ1-1; D is ambiguous. The V gene's germline CDR1 is DFQATT and CDR2 SNEGSKA (reference sequence). The germline V and J ends were trimmed by 3 bases and 1 base, with 12 bases remaining between them. The CDR3 is 14 amino acids. CDR3 protein: CSASSPGPNTEAFF. CDR3 bases: TGCAGTGCTAGTTCTCCAGGCCCGAACACTGAAGCTTTCTTT.

The genes are TRBV27 and TRBJ1-2; tentatively, D is TRBD1 (5 bases). The CDR3 spans 13 residues. Per the germline V gene, CDR1 is MNHEY and CDR2 is SMNVEV (reference sequence). Trimming shortened V by 6 bases and J by 2 bases, and 10 bases separated the two germline ends. CDR3 protein: CASRMTANYGYTF. The CDR3 coding sequence is TGTGCCAGCAGGATGACAGCCAACTATGGCTACACCTTC.

J is TRBJ2-3 and V is TRBV10-1; TRBD2 matches 8 bases. V lost 5 bases, J lost 0 bases, and 1 base stayed unmatched. Germline V gene sequence: CDR1 WNHNN, CDR2 SYGVQD (reference sequence). The CDR3 covers 14 residues. The chain's CDR3 is CASSSGSSTDTQYF. The CDR3 DNA sequence: TGCGCCAGCAGTAGCGGGAGTAGCACAGATACGCAGTATTTT.

The V and J genes are TRBV30 and TRBJ1-1; the match to TRBD1 covers 7 bases. V dropped 3 bases and J dropped 5; count of bases not matched to a gene: 6. The CDR3 runs 13 residues. The germline gives CDR1 GTSNPN, CDR2 SVGIG (reference sequence). The CDR3 coding sequence is TGTGCCTGGAGGACAGGGATGAGGACTGAAGCTTTCTTT. Translated: CAWRTGMRTEAFF.

The rearrangement joins TRBV15 to TRBJ2-7; tentative D call: TRBD1 (6 bases). The CDR3 covers 13 residues. V was clipped by 4 bases and J by 1 base, with 8 bases between them. Per germline, CDR1 LNHNV and CDR2 YYDKDF (reference sequence). The CDR3 DNA sequence: TGTGCCACCAGCATTGGACAGTCCTACGAGCAGTACTTC. As protein: CATSIGQSYEQYF.

The gene calls are TRBV27 and TRBJ2-3, with 10 bases identical to TRBD2. The CDR3 runs 15 residues. The germline V gene encodes CDR1 MNHEY and CDR2 SMNVEV (reference sequence). V dropped 3 bases and J dropped 5; count of bases not matched to a gene: 5. Here the CDR3 reads CASSFLAGEGDTQYF. CDR3 DNA sequence: TGTGCCAGCAGTTTTCTAGCGGGAGAGGGAGATACGCAGTATTTT.

This chain connects TRBV5-1 to TRBJ2-1; TRBD1 is a possible D gene (5 bases). CDR1 is SGHRS, CDR2 YFSETQ, per germline. The CDR3 covers 16 residues. V lost 0 bases and J 0 bases, leaving 10 bases between the germline ends. CDR3 amino acids: CASSLGGSSSYNEQFF. The DNA of the CDR3 is TGCGCCAGCAGCTTGGGGGGCTCGAGCTCCTACAATGAGCAGTTCTTC. The full variable domain, in which reference TRBV5-1 and TRBJ2-1 provide the parts outside the CDR3, is KAGVTQTPRYLIKTRGQQVTLSCSPISGHRSVSWYQQTPGQGLQFLFEYFSETQRNKGNFPGRFSGRQFSNSRSEMNVSTLELGDSALYLCASSLGGSSSYNEQFFGPGTRLTVL.

This chain joins TRBV2 and TRBJ1-2, with 7 bases identical to TRBD1. This CDR3 spans 15 amino acids. Germline lookup yields CDR1 SNHLY and CDR2 FYNNEI. After removal of 2 bases from V and 10 bases from J, the junction contained 13 bases not matched to a gene. CDR3 in DNA: TGTGCCAGCAGTGAAAAGCGTAACAGGGGTTCCTCCTACACCTTC. Translation gives CASSEKRNRGSSYTF.

This rearrangement joins TRBV5-1 to TRBJ1-1, with D tentatively TRBD1 (5 bases). The V end was cut by 10 bases, the J end by 1 base, with 8 bases between. Germline V gene sequence: CDR1 SGHRS, CDR2 YFSETQ. The CDR3 has 11 amino acids. The CDR3 loop is CAGAENTEAFF. The DNA for the CDR3 is TGCGCCGGGGCGGAGAACACTGAAGCTTTCTTT.

This chain uses TRBV7-2 with TRBJ1-1; D unclear. V was shortened by 0 bases and J by 7 bases, with 12 bases between the two germline ends. Germline CDR1 is SGHTA and CDR2 is FQGNSA. The length of the CDR3 is 14 residues. CDR3: CASSLAPSPIEAFF. The DNA for the CDR3 is TGTGCCAGCAGCTTAGCGCCCAGCCCAATTGAAGCTTTCTTT.

The chain links TRBV10-3 to TRBJ2-2, with D possibly being TRBD1 (6 bases). CDR1 is ENHRY and CDR2 is SYGVKD in the germline V gene. The CDR3 has 14 amino acids. Trimming stripped 6 bases from V and 2 bases from J, with 10 bases between. The CDR3 DNA is TGTGCCATCAGAAAACAGGGAAACACCGGGGAGCTGTTTTTT. Protein sequence: CAIRKQGNTGELFF.

This chain uses TRBV27 with TRBJ1-4; D ambiguous. Germline-derived CDR1 and CDR2 are MNHEY and SMNVEV (reference sequence). CDR3 size: 15 residues. The V end lost 2 bases, the J end lost 0 bases, and 7 bases lay between the germline ends. The CDR3: CASSLAPTTNEKLFF. CDR3 coding DNA: TGTGCCAGCAGTTTAGCGCCGACAACTAATGAAAAACTGTTTTTT.

The rearrangement uses TRBV5-4 and TRBJ1-3, with 9 bases fitting TRBD1. Germline assignment: CDR1 SGHNT and CDR2 YYREEE (reference sequence). The ends lost 4 bases at V and 2 bases at J; junction bases unmatched: 4. This CDR3 spans 15 amino acids. CDR3 nucleotides: TGTGCCAGCAGCCCTACAGGGGGCCCTGGAAACACCATATATTTT. Translation gives CASSPTGGPGNTIYF.

The chain couples TRBV10-3 to TRBJ2-3; 8 bases agree with TRBD2. CDR1 and CDR2 from the germline V gene are ENHRY and SYGVKD. CDR3 length: 14 residues. Trimming removed 10 bases from V and 1 base from J; junction bases left unmatched: 7. CDR3 bases: TGTGCCACGGGGGGGGGCCGCGGCACAGATACGCAGTATTTT. Amino acids: CATGGGRGTDTQYF.

This clone has only one observation. The chain couples TRBV2 to TRBJ2-5, with a tentative D call TRBD1 (6 bases). The CDR3 is made up of 14 amino acids. From germline, CDR1 is SNHLY and CDR2 FYNNEI. The germline V and J ends were trimmed by 4 bases and 4 bases, with 13 bases remaining between them. CDR3 in amino acids: CASSGGPQVETQYF. CDR3 coding DNA: TGTGCCAGCAGTGGGGGGCCCCAAGTAGAGACCCAGTACTTC.

The V and J genes are TRBV5-4 and TRBJ2-7, with 8 bases aligning to TRBD2. This CDR3 is built from 15 residues. Germline CDR1 reads SGHNT; CDR2 reads YYREEE (reference sequence). V dropped 4 bases and J dropped 4; count of bases not matched to a gene: 10. The chain's CDR3 is CASSTGLVGEYEQYF. CDR3 bases: TGTGCCAGCAGCACGGGACTAGTTGGGGAGTACGAGCAGTACTTC.